This T cell receptor beta chain was sequenced in a study of T cell responses to AZD1222 COVID-19 vaccine. Study observations and caveats: White British people made up most donors, females outnumbered males, and clonal diversity was possibly underestimated. Unmutated regions of variants are reportedly targeted by nearly half of spike-specific TCRs. The study found Spike-specific TCR breadth and depth rose after two AZD1222 doses. Repertoire collection took place solely once the T cell response had peaked.

V gave up 0 bases and J gave up 0 bases, with 2 bases separating them. The germline gives CDR1 MNHEY, CDR2 SVGEGT. This CDR3 contains 13 residues. Clones were read by immunoSEQ multiplex PCR, and TCRdb kept only the in-frame ones, dropping some. The sample lists some 180,000 clones, around 93% seen once, with around 0.98% in the top ten. On this clone itself: The antigen is unknown. This CDR3 is also generated by other DNA sequences in the sample.

The sample here was peripheral blood, taken 28 days after the second dose of the MenACWY control vaccine. The V and J genes are TRBV6-2 or TRBV6-3 and TRBJ1-1; no reliable D call. The clonotype comes from an adult who received the MenACWY meningococcal vaccine as a control. CDR3 sequence reads: CASSYSLNTEAFF. CDR3 coding DNA: TGTGCCAGCAGTTACTCACTGAACACTGAAGCTTTCTTT.